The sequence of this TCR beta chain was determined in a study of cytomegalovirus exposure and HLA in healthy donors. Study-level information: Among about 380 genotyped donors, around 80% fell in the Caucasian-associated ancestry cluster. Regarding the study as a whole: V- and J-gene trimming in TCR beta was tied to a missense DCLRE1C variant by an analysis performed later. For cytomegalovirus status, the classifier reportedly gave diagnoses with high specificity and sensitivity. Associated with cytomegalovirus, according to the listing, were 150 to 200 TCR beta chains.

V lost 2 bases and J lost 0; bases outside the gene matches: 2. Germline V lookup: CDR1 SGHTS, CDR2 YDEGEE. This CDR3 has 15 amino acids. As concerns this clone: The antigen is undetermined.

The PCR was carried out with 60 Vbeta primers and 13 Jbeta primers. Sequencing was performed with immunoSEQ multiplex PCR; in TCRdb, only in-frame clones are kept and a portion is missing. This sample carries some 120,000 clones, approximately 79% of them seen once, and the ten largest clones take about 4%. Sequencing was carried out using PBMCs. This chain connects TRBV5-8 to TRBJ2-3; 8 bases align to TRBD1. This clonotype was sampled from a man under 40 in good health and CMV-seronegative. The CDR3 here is CASSFDRGSTDTQYF. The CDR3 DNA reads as TGTGCCAGCAGCTTTGACAGGGGTAGCACAGATACGCAGTATTTT.